The T cell receptor (beta chain) described here comes from a study of T cells and copy number aberrations in small-cell lung cancer. All donors were smokers or heavy second-hand smokers. Tumor tissue came from three grid-selected regions of each formalin-fixed paraffin-embedded block. A remark on this clone: The target antigen is unknown.

General study findings and limits: Adjacent lung showed higher T-cell richness and clonality than tumors; density difference nonsignificant.

Germline V gene sequence: CDR1 MNHEY, CDR2 SVGAGI. The CDR3 covers 14 residues. V gave up 2 bases and J gave up 3 bases, with 9 bases separating them. TCRdb's copy holds only in-frame clones and misses some; the assay was immunoSEQ multiplex PCR. The table lists 6,000 or so clones, approximately 76% of them singletons. This sequence originates from a man aged 50 to 59 with small cell lung cancer. Sequences were obtained from tumor tissue. This sequence joins TRBV6-5 and TRBJ2-3, with no clear D. The CDR3 DNA follows: TGTGCCAGCAGTTACGAAACAGCAACAGATACGCAGTATTTT. As protein: CASSYETATDTQYF.